Given below is one T cell receptor beta chain in context. Repertoires were generated with immunoSEQ multiplex PCR, while TCRdb's copy carries only in-frame clones and drops some. This sample has under 2.5 million clones, with just under 95% found just once. These data originate in a study of shared clonotypes between healthy human individuals. Study-level background: Each donor's CD8 memory used one plate, CD8 naive two, each CD4 subset three.

There are 16 residues in the CDR3. The germline CDR1 and CDR2 sequences are MDHEN and SYDVKM. With 5 bases clipped from V and 5 bases from J, the junction kept 10 bases outside the gene matches. Input material: naive CD4+ T cells from PBMCs. Subset noted: CD45RA+ positively selected. This clonotype was obtained from a man aged 18 to 29 in good health. Some clones in this sample may be carry-over from other donors' samples. The gene calls are TRBV28 and TRBJ2-1, with 9 bases aligning to TRBD2. CDR3 coding DNA: TGTGCCAGCAGTATACCCTCTAGCGGGAATGACAATGAGCAGTTCTTC. It translates to CASSIPSSGNDNEQFF.